Listed here are 16 T cell receptor beta chains from one sample, sequenced in a study of CD8+ T cells in alopecia areata. Investigators isolated RNA and reverse transcribed it into cDNA to act as the sequencing template. TCRdb keeps only in-frame clones here, not all; method: immunoSEQ multiplex PCR. The table lists about 150,000 clones, about three fifths of them singletons. Specimen: CD4+ T cells sorted from blood, collected at week 0. The receptors come from a human donor with alopecia areata.

The J gene is TRBJ2-5, the V gene TRBV9; 9 bases line up with TRBD2. This CDR3 contains 15 residues. With V trimmed by 4 bases and J by 5 bases, 9 bases remained unmatched. CDR1 is SGDLS and CDR2 is YYNGEE in the germline V gene. In nucleotides, the CDR3 is TGTGCCAGCAGCTCCTTAGCGGGGGCGGGGGAGACCCAGTACTTC. Its protein product is CASSSLAGAGETQYF. Complete variable domain (other parts from reference TRBV9 and TRBJ2-5): DSGVTQTPKHLITATGQRVTLRCSPRSGDLSVYWYQQSLDQGLQFLIQYYNGEERAKGNILERFSAQQFPDLHSELNLSSLELGDSALYFCASSSLAGAGETQYFGPGTRLLVL.

V is TRBV29-1 and J is TRBJ1-2, with no clear D. The CDR3 consists of 11 residues. Germline V gene lookup returns CDR1 SQVTM and CDR2 ANQGSEA. V lost 4 bases and J lost 7, with 10 bases in between. The CDR3 bases are TGCAGCGTTGCACCGGGTCGTGGCTACACCTTC. Its protein is CSVAPGRGYTF.

This clone showed up just a few times. V is TRBV7-2 and J is TRBJ1-4, with D hard to call. The germline V gene has CDR1 SGHTA and CDR2 FQGNSA. The CDR3 spans 13 residues. The V and J ends lost 0 bases and 14 bases respectively, with 13 bases between them. The CDR3 DNA sequence: TGTGCCAGCAGCTTAGCGGGGAGGGAGTGGCTGTTTTTT. Its translation is CASSLAGREWLFF.

The V and J genes are TRBV29-1 and TRBJ1-2, with TRBD1 identical over 7 bases. This CDR3 region has 13 residues. The V gene's germline CDR1 is SQVTM and CDR2 ANQGSEA. With 3 bases clipped from V and 4 bases from J, the junction kept 5 bases outside the gene matches. The CDR3 DNA sequence: TGCAGCGTTGATTGGGACAGCACCTATGGCTACACCTTC. Protein product: CSVDWDSTYGYTF.

This chain connects TRBV5-1 to TRBJ1-2, with 9 nucleotides matching TRBD1. With 4 bases clipped from V and 4 bases from J, the junction kept 5 bases outside the gene matches. The CDR3 runs 14 residues. Germline CDR1 reads SGHRS; CDR2 reads YFSETQ. CDR3 in amino acids: CASSRTGDIYGYTF. The CDR3 nucleotides read TGCGCCAGCAGCCGGACAGGGGACATCTATGGCTACACCTTC.

The chain joins TRBV15 to TRBJ2-7; 8 nucleotides agree with TRBD1. This CDR3 has 15 amino acids. J was trimmed by 5 bases and V by 5 bases; bases with no gene match: 11. Germline V gives CDR1 LNHNV, CDR2 YYDKDF (reference sequence). CDR3 coding DNA: TGTGCCACCAGCCCTGGTGGACAGGGAGGCCACGAGCAGTACTTC. This encodes CATSPGGQGGHEQYF. Looking up the rest from reference TRBV15 and TRBJ2-7 gives the full variable domain: DAMVIQNPRYQVTQFGKPVTLSCSQTLNHNVMYWYQQKSSQAPKLLFHYYDKDFNNEADTPDNFQSRRPNTSFCFLDIRSPGLGDTAMYLCATSPGGQGGHEQYFGPGTRLTVT.

This chain joins TRBV5-1 and TRBJ2-1; 15 nucleotides line up with TRBD2. In germline, CDR1 is SGHRS, CDR2 YFSETQ. The CDR3 covers 17 residues. V was clipped by 10 bases and J by 2 bases; unmatched bases: 10. CDR3 nucleotides: TGCGCCTCCGCTCTGGGACTAGCGGGGGGCACCTACAATGAGCAGTTCTTC. Translation gives CASALGLAGGTYNEQFF.

This clone was seen many times. The rearrangement uses TRBV28 and TRBJ2-7; possibly TRBD2 for D (6 bases). Trimming removed 8 bases at V and 0 bases at J, with 11 bases between. Germline V gives CDR1 MDHEN, CDR2 SYDVKM. This CDR3 has 13 amino acids. CDR3 bases: TGTGCCAGCCGGGACTCAAGCTCCTACGAGCAGTACTTC. Its protein product is CASRDSSSYEQYF.

The chain combines TRBV7-9 with TRBJ2-1, with D uncertain. Trimming left V 1 base short and J 3 bases short, with 7 bases between. The CDR3 has 14 residues. Looked up from germline, CDR1 is SEHNR and CDR2 is FQNEAQ (reference sequence). The CDR3: CASSLGQIYNEQFF. DNA of the CDR3: TGTGCCAGCAGCTTAGGGCAGATCTACAATGAGCAGTTCTTC.

The J gene is TRBJ2-5, the V gene TRBV10-3; D is possibly TRBD1 or TRBD2 (5 bases each). The CDR3 spans 11 residues. V lost 6 bases and J lost 5, with 7 bases in between. The germline gives CDR1 ENHRY, CDR2 SYGVKD. In nucleotides, the CDR3 is TGTGCCATCAGGGGGACGGAGACCCAGTACTTC. Residues: CAIRGTETQYF.

This chain uses TRBV9 with TRBJ2-3; D might be TRBD2 (6 bases). This CDR3 comprises 16 residues. Trimming shortened V by 0 bases and J by 3 bases, and 14 bases separated the two germline ends. CDR1 and CDR2 (germline): SGDLS, YYNGEE. CDR3 DNA: TGTGCCAGCAGCGTAGAGGCGGGGCTTCGGACAGATACGCAGTATTTT. Translating it yields CASSVEAGLRTDTQYF.

This clone appeared a few times. The chain employs TRBV2 and TRBJ1-2; TRBD1 is a possible D gene (6 bases). Trimming shortened V by 5 bases and J by 4 bases, and 11 bases separated the two germline ends. CDR3 length: 13 amino acids. Per the germline V gene, CDR1 is SNHLY and CDR2 is FYNNEI. The CDR3 DNA reads TGTGCCAGCAGTTTCCGGGGGCCCTATGGCTACACCTTC. Protein product: CASSFRGPYGYTF.

In nucleotides, the CDR3 is TGTGCCAGTAGTAGATTCGATGCCTCTAACTATGGCTACACCTTC. Translating it yields CASSRFDASNYGYTF. The chain links TRBV19 to TRBJ1-2; D is ambiguous. The CDR3 runs to 15 residues. Trimming stripped 4 bases from V and 0 bases from J, with 12 bases between. CDR1 and CDR2 from the germline V gene are LNHDA and SQIVND (reference sequence). The full variable domain, its missing parts supplied by reference TRBV19 and TRBJ1-2, is DGGITQSPKYLFRKEGQNVTLSCEQNLNHDAMYWYRQDPGQGLRLIYYSQIVNDFQKGDIAEGYSVSREKKESFPLTVTSAQKNPTAFYLCASSRFDASNYGYTFGSGTRLTVV.

The gene calls are TRBV5-1 and TRBJ2-3; unclear D gene. With 1 base removed from V and 4 bases from J, the gap between germline ends came to 7 bases. There are 13 residues in the CDR3. Germline-derived CDR1 and CDR2 are SGHRS and YFSETQ. The CDR3 DNA reads as TGCGCCAGCAGCTTGTACATGGCAGATACGCAGTATTTT. Protein product: CASSLYMADTQYF.

This clone was counted once. This rearrangement joins TRBV7-9 to TRBJ2-1, with TRBD2 matching 13 bases. V lost 6 bases to trimming and J lost 9 bases; unmatched junction nucleotides: 17. This CDR3 has 18 residues. Per germline, CDR1 SEHNR and CDR2 FQNEAQ (reference sequence). CDR3 in DNA: TGTGCCAGCAGTCTTCCATCCAGACTAGCGGGGGGAAGAGGTGAGCAGTTCTTC. Translation: CASSLPSRLAGGRGEQFF.

In its sample, this clone was seen a few times. Germline and junction disagree at one end, which may indicate a read error. The CDR3 is CASREGVTGGVPPLHF. The CDR3 nucleotides read TGTGCCAGCAGAGAAGGGGTGACAGGGGGAGTGCCACCCCTCCACTTT. The J gene is TRBJ1-6, the V gene TRBV2; 9 bases are a match to TRBD1. This CDR3 spans 16 amino acids. Germline V gene data show CDR1 as SNHLY and CDR2 as FYNNEI.